This record concerns one TCR beta chain sequence. Its antigen is not known. This CDR3 comprises 14 residues. V dropped 0 bases and J dropped 8 bases, with 13 bases sitting between them. Germline lookup yields CDR1 MGHRA and CDR2 YSYEKL. This specimen comes from a study of cytomegalovirus exposure and HLA in healthy donors. General study points: It was in a later analysis that TCR association rates were seen to vary by HLA locus, highest for DRB1 and lowest for HLA-C. A likely sequencing artifact accounted for one observed cluster of highly shared sequence variants. The study labeled 150 to 200 TCR beta chains cytomegalovirus-associated.

Researchers ran the PCR with 60 Vbeta and 13 Jbeta primers. The method was immunoSEQ multiplex PCR; TCRdb's version includes in-frame clones alone and lacks a portion of them. This sample's table reports around 80,000 clones. The chain joins TRBV4-1 to TRBJ1-2; perhaps TRBD1 as D (5 bases). Sequenced material: PBMCs. This TCR came from a man aged 40-55 years in good health and CMV-seronegative. CDR3 nucleotides: TGCGCCAGCAGCCAAGACGGGGGTGTAGGAGGCTACACCTTC. It is translated as CASSQDGGVGGYTF.